This T cell receptor (beta chain) was recorded in a study of blood T cell repertoires in COVID-19. Study information: From T cells, B-cell-depleted T cells, or PBMCs came the material, which was cDNA or gDNA.

The method was immunoSEQ multiplex PCR; TCRdb's version includes in-frame clones alone and lacks a portion of them. The table records tens of thousands of clones, approximately 82% of them present only once. The specimen sequenced was peripheral blood. The receptor comes from a human donor in a cohort sampled during active COVID-19.

As DNA, the CDR3 is TGTGCCAGCAGTCAATGGGACAGGAGTAACTATGGCTACACCTTC. It specifies CASSQWDRSNYGYTF. The chain is built from TRBV6-6 and TRBJ1-2; 8 bases fit TRBD1. Losses at the gene ends were 5 bases for V and 1 base for J; bases not matched to a gene: 6. Germline CDR1 MNHNY, CDR2 SVGAGI (reference sequence). The CDR3 covers 15 residues.